One T cell receptor beta chain is described in this entry. Its antigen remains unknown. This entry belongs to a study of shared clonotypes between healthy human individuals. General study points: Lower generation probabilities were found for non-shared clonotypes than for those shared by all four donors. The study found about 5% of naive CD4 clonotypes shared across four donors.

Researchers divided each subset's genomic DNA evenly across several immunoSEQ plates. Repertoires were generated with immunoSEQ multiplex PCR, while TCRdb's copy carries only in-frame clones and drops some. The table lists 2,500,000 or so clones, 80% to 95% of them singletons. The receptor's source is a man between 18 and 29 years old in good health. Some clones in this sample may be carry-over from other donors' samples. The sequenced sample was naive CD4+ T cells from PBMCs. As for subset: CD45RA+ positively selected.

The CDR3 region is CASSFSSNTEAFF. CDR3 sequence (DNA): TGTGCCAGCAGCTTTAGCAGTAACACTGAAGCTTTCTTT. The chain joins TRBV7-7 to TRBJ1-1, with no clear D. CDR1 SSHAT and CDR2 FNYEAQ come from the germline V gene (reference sequence). The CDR3 length is 13 residues. Trimming left V 3 bases short and J 2 bases short, with 7 bases between.